Listed below are T cell receptor beta chains from one sample, sequenced in a study of OX40 agonist ivuxolimab in advanced cancers. Measured with immunoSEQ multiplex PCR; TCRdb has only the in-frame clones, and not every one. The table shows just over 60,000 clones, with about 92% occurring only once. The source material was CD4+ or CD8+ T cells sorted from blood, sampled in a trial of the OX40 agonist ivuxolimab. The origin of the receptors is an adult with an advanced solid tumor such as melanoma, head and neck, liver or kidney cancer. CDR3s include the opening cysteine and the closing phenylalanine or tryptophan. D genes are given only for firm matches. Rows give clone size only sometimes, using once, few, many, or a class for an expanded clone.

cdr3_aa: CASSISGEEKLFF; cdr3_nt: TGTGCCAGTAGTATATCAGGGGAGGAAAAACTGTTTTTT; clone_size: -; v_call: TRBV19; d_call: -; cdr3_length: 13; j_call: TRBJ1-4
cdr3_aa: CATAKGGPKETQYF; cdr3_nt: TGTGCCACCGCGAAGGGGGGGCCTAAAGAGACCCAGTACTTC; clone_size: -; v_call: TRBV7-2; d_call: -; cdr3_length: 14; j_call: TRBJ2-5
cdr3_aa: CASSAGTATDTQYF; cdr3_nt: TGTGCCAGTTCCGCGGGGACCGCCACAGATACGCAGTATTTT; clone_size: once; v_call: TRBV19; d_call: -; cdr3_length: 14; j_call: TRBJ2-3
cdr3_aa: CASGPHPRGEEVYEQYF; cdr3_nt: TGTGCTAGTGGGCCACATCCCCGGGGTGAAGAGGTCTACGAGCAGTACTTC; clone_size: -; v_call: TRBV12-5; d_call: -; cdr3_length: 17; j_call: TRBJ2-7
cdr3_aa: CASSPPSRGPTGELFF; cdr3_nt: TGTGCCAGCAGCCCTCCAAGTAGGGGGCCCACCGGGGAGCTGTTTTTT; clone_size: -; v_call: TRBV5-8; d_call: TRBD1; cdr3_length: 16; j_call: TRBJ2-2
cdr3_aa: CASSYPQGSWEGYTF; cdr3_nt: TGTGCCAGCAGTTACCCACAGGGCTCTTGGGAAGGCTACACCTTC; clone_size: -; v_call: TRBV6-6; d_call: -; cdr3_length: 15; j_call: TRBJ1-2
cdr3_aa: CASSLGANTGELFF; cdr3_nt: TGTGCCAGCAGCTTAGGGGCGAACACCGGGGAGCTGTTTTTT; clone_size: -; v_call: TRBV7-3; d_call: -; cdr3_length: 14; j_call: TRBJ2-2
cdr3_aa: CASSQDGTETQYF; cdr3_nt: TGTGCCAGCAGCCAAGACGGAACGGAGACCCAGTACTTC; clone_size: -; v_call: TRBV4-2; d_call: -; cdr3_length: 13; j_call: TRBJ2-5
cdr3_aa: CAQQGTGELFF; cdr3_nt: TGTGCCCAACAGGGTACCGGGGAGCTGTTTTTT; clone_size: once; v_call: TRBV30; d_call: -; cdr3_length: 11; j_call: TRBJ2-2
cdr3_aa: CASSPLTGTSGPDTQYF; cdr3_nt: TGTGCCAGCTCACCACTGACCGGGACTAGCGGCCCAGATACGCAGTATTTT; clone_size: -; v_call: TRBV18; d_call: TRBD2; cdr3_length: 17; j_call: TRBJ2-3
cdr3_aa: CASSLAPARETQYF; cdr3_nt: TGTGCCAGCAGCTTAGCTCCAGCGAGGGAGACCCAGTACTTC; clone_size: -; v_call: TRBV11-2; d_call: -; cdr3_length: 14; j_call: TRBJ2-5
cdr3_aa: CASSPPSQRSYEQYF; cdr3_nt: TGTGCCAGCAGCCCCCCCTCACAGCGTTCCTACGAGCAGTACTTC; clone_size: -; v_call: TRBV6-1; d_call: -; cdr3_length: 15; j_call: TRBJ2-7
cdr3_aa: CASRDRGNTEAFF; cdr3_nt: TGTGCCAGCAGGGACAGGGGAAACACTGAAGCTTTCTTT; clone_size: -; v_call: TRBV6-5; d_call: TRBD1; cdr3_length: 13; j_call: TRBJ1-1
cdr3_aa: CASSFEAGRTDTQYF; cdr3_nt: TGTGCCAGCAGCTTCGAGGCAGGCCGCACAGATACGCAGTATTTT; clone_size: -; v_call: TRBV5-4; d_call: -; cdr3_length: 15; j_call: TRBJ2-3
cdr3_aa: CASSLKGYGYTF; cdr3_nt: TGTGCCAGCAGTTTAAAGGGGTATGGCTACACCTTC; clone_size: -; v_call: TRBV27; d_call: -; cdr3_length: 12; j_call: TRBJ1-2
cdr3_aa: CASSSGRSSYNEQFF; cdr3_nt: TGTGCCAGCAGTAGCGGGAGGTCCTCCTACAATGAGCAGTTCTTC; clone_size: once; v_call: TRBV6-1; d_call: TRBD2; cdr3_length: 15; j_call: TRBJ2-1
cdr3_aa: CASSVELGGSGNTIYF; cdr3_nt: TGTGCCAGCAGCGTAGAGTTAGGGGGCTCAGGAAACACCATATATTTT; clone_size: -; v_call: TRBV9; d_call: TRBD1; cdr3_length: 16; j_call: TRBJ1-3
cdr3_aa: CAIRRTSGSKGSAYNEQFF; cdr3_nt: TGTGCCATCAGGAGGACTAGCGGGAGTAAAGGTAGCGCCTACAATGAGCAGTTCTTC; clone_size: -; v_call: TRBV10-3; d_call: TRBD2; cdr3_length: 19; j_call: TRBJ2-1
cdr3_aa: CASSFDGPNTGELFF; cdr3_nt: TGTGCCAGCAGCTTTGATGGCCCGAACACCGGGGAGCTGTTTTTT; clone_size: once; v_call: TRBV7-3; d_call: -; cdr3_length: 15; j_call: TRBJ2-2
cdr3_aa: CASRGRTGREQYF; cdr3_nt: TGTGCCAGCAGAGGGAGAACAGGGCGCGAGCAGTACTTC; clone_size: -; v_call: TRBV11-3; d_call: -; cdr3_length: 13; j_call: TRBJ2-7
cdr3_aa: CASSLRGGVMNTEAFF; cdr3_nt: TGTGCCAGCAGCTTACGGGGGGGAGTCATGAACACTGAAGCTTTCTTT; clone_size: -; v_call: TRBV7-3; d_call: -; cdr3_length: 16; j_call: TRBJ1-1
cdr3_aa: CASSLGGRGARDTQYF; cdr3_nt: TGTGCCAGCAGCTTAGGCGGGAGGGGGGCAAGGGATACGCAGTATTTT; clone_size: -; v_call: TRBV7-6; d_call: TRBD2; cdr3_length: 16; j_call: TRBJ2-3
cdr3_aa: CASSSGTSGGGSYNEQFF; cdr3_nt: TGTGCCAGCAGCTCCGGGACTAGCGGGGGAGGCTCCTACAATGAGCAGTTCTTC; clone_size: -; v_call: TRBV5-4; d_call: TRBD2; cdr3_length: 18; j_call: TRBJ2-1
cdr3_aa: CASSLAGTGELFF; cdr3_nt: TGTGCCAGCAGCTTGGCAGGAACCGGGGAGCTGTTTTTT; clone_size: -; v_call: TRBV5-4; d_call: -; cdr3_length: 13; j_call: TRBJ2-2
cdr3_aa: CAWRGGRAGEQYF; cdr3_nt: TGTGCCTGGAGGGGGGGGAGGGCGGGCGAGCAGTACTTC; clone_size: -; v_call: TRBV30; d_call: TRBD2; cdr3_length: 13; j_call: TRBJ2-7
cdr3_aa: CAISSGTLAGEQFF; cdr3_nt: TGTGCCATCAGCTCCGGGACCCTGGCTGGTGAGCAGTTCTTC; clone_size: -; v_call: TRBV10-3; d_call: -; cdr3_length: 14; j_call: TRBJ2-1
cdr3_aa: CASSLVSGQETQYF; cdr3_nt: TGCGCCAGCAGCTTGGTTAGCGGCCAAGAGACCCAGTACTTC; clone_size: -; v_call: TRBV5-1; d_call: -; cdr3_length: 14; j_call: TRBJ2-5
cdr3_aa: CSVGGLTDTEAFF; cdr3_nt: TGCAGCGTTGGAGGATTGACGGACACTGAAGCTTTCTTT; clone_size: -; v_call: TRBV29-1; d_call: -; cdr3_length: 13; j_call: TRBJ1-1
cdr3_aa: CASSPDRGFQETQYF; cdr3_nt: TGTGCCAGCAGCCCGGACAGGGGGTTCCAAGAGACCCAGTACTTC; clone_size: -; v_call: TRBV7-2; d_call: TRBD1; cdr3_length: 15; j_call: TRBJ2-5
cdr3_aa: CASSYDRGGGNTIYF; cdr3_nt: TGTGCCAGCAGTTACGACAGGGGAGGAGGGAACACCATATATTTT; clone_size: -; v_call: TRBV6-5; d_call: TRBD1; cdr3_length: 15; j_call: TRBJ1-3
cdr3_aa: CASSPSRVNTGELFF; cdr3_nt: TGTGCCAGCTCACCATCCAGGGTAAACACCGGGGAGCTGTTTTTT; clone_size: -; v_call: TRBV18; d_call: -; cdr3_length: 15; j_call: TRBJ2-2
cdr3_aa: CAINQPQHF; cdr3_nt: TGTGCCATCAATCAGCCCCAGCATTTT; clone_size: few; v_call: TRBV6-5; d_call: -; cdr3_length: 9; j_call: TRBJ1-5
cdr3_aa: CASSPGTSGGTDTQYF; cdr3_nt: TGTGCCAGCAGCCCTGGGACTAGCGGGGGCACAGATACGCAGTATTTT; clone_size: -; v_call: TRBV7-9; d_call: TRBD2; cdr3_length: 16; j_call: TRBJ2-3
cdr3_aa: CASSIPRPSSYNEQFF; cdr3_nt: TGTGCCAGTAGTATTCCCAGGCCGAGCTCCTACAATGAGCAGTTCTTC; clone_size: -; v_call: TRBV19; d_call: -; cdr3_length: 16; j_call: TRBJ2-1
cdr3_aa: CSAKVSGQYTGELFF; cdr3_nt: TGCAGCGCTAAGGTTTCGGGACAATACACCGGGGAGCTGTTTTTT; clone_size: -; v_call: TRBV29-1; d_call: -; cdr3_length: 15; j_call: TRBJ2-2
cdr3_aa: CASSLVRFGGTEAFF; cdr3_nt: TGTGCCAGCAGCTTAGTTAGATTTGGGGGGACTGAAGCTTTCTTT; clone_size: -; v_call: TRBV11-3; d_call: -; cdr3_length: 15; j_call: TRBJ1-1
cdr3_aa: CSASVETQYF; cdr3_nt: TGCAGTGCTAGCGTGGAGACCCAGTACTTC; clone_size: -; v_call: TRBV20-1; d_call: -; cdr3_length: 10; j_call: TRBJ2-5
cdr3_aa: CASSLRPASYEQYF; cdr3_nt: TGTGCCAGCAGCCTCAGGCCGGCCAGCTACGAGCAGTACTTC; clone_size: once; v_call: TRBV7-2; d_call: -; cdr3_length: 14; j_call: TRBJ2-7
cdr3_aa: CASSFSGGETEAFF; cdr3_nt: TGTGCCAGCAGCTTCTCGGGGGGCGAAACTGAAGCTTTCTTT; clone_size: -; v_call: TRBV5-5; d_call: -; cdr3_length: 14; j_call: TRBJ1-1
cdr3_aa: CASSPRMSEDSPLHF; cdr3_nt: TGTGCCAGCAGCCCGCGGATGAGTGAAGATTCACCCCTCCACTTT; clone_size: once; v_call: TRBV9; d_call: -; cdr3_length: 15; j_call: TRBJ1-6
cdr3_aa: CASSLGGQMNEKLFF; cdr3_nt: TGTGCCAGCAGCTTGGGGGGACAGATGAATGAAAAACTGTTTTTT; clone_size: once; v_call: TRBV5-4; d_call: TRBD1; cdr3_length: 15; j_call: TRBJ1-4
cdr3_aa: CASSKCANLGFNSPLHF; cdr3_nt: TGTGCCAGCAGCAAATGTGCCAATTTAGGCTTTAATTCACCCCTCCACTTT; clone_size: -; v_call: TRBV21-1; d_call: -; cdr3_length: 17; j_call: TRBJ1-6
cdr3_aa: CASSFRTGSTGNTIYF; cdr3_nt: TGTGCCAGCAGCTTTCGGACAGGGTCGACTGGAAACACCATATATTTT; clone_size: -; v_call: TRBV9; d_call: TRBD1; cdr3_length: 16; j_call: TRBJ1-3
cdr3_aa: CSAGQEETQYF; cdr3_nt: TGCAGTGCGGGTCAAGAAGAGACCCAGTACTTC; clone_size: once; v_call: TRBV20-1; d_call: -; cdr3_length: 11; j_call: TRBJ2-5
cdr3_aa: CASSIGGWPRNEQFF; cdr3_nt: TGTGCCAGTAGTATTGGGGGTTGGCCTCGCAATGAGCAGTTCTTC; clone_size: -; v_call: TRBV19; d_call: -; cdr3_length: 15; j_call: TRBJ2-1
cdr3_aa: CASSAYPGLGDTQYF; cdr3_nt: TGCGCCAGCAGCGCCTACCCAGGGCTGGGAGATACGCAGTATTTT; clone_size: -; v_call: TRBV5-1; d_call: -; cdr3_length: 15; j_call: TRBJ2-3